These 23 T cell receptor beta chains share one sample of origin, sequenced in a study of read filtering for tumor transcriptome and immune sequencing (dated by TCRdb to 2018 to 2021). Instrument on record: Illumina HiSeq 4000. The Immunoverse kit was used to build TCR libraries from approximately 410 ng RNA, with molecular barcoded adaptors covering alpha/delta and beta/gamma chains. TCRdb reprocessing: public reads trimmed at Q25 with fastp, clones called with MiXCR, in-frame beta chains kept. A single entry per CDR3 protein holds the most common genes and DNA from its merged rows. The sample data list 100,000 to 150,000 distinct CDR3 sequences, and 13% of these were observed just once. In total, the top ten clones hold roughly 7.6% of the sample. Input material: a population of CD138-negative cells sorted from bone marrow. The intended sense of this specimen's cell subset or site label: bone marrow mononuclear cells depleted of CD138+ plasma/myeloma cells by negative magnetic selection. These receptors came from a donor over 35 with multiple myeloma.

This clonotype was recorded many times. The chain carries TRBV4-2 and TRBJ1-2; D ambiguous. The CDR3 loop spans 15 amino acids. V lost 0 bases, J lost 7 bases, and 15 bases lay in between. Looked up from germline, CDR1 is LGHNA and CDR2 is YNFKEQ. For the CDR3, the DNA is TGTGCCAGCAGCCAAGAAACCGGGCCGAAGGGTGGCTACACCTTC. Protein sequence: CASSQETGPKGGYTF.

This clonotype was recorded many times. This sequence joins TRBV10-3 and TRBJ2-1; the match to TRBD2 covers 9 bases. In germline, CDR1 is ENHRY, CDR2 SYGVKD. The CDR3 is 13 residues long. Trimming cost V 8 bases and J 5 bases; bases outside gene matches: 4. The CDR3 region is CAIGLAGHNEQFF. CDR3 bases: TGTGCCATCGGCCTAGCGGGGCACAATGAGCAGTTCTTC.

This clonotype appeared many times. This chain's CDR3 is CASSQERDRVLGTQYF. The DNA for the CDR3 is TGCGCCAGCAGCCAAGAAAGGGACAGGGTACTGGGGACCCAGTACTTC. The chain links TRBV4-3 to TRBJ2-5; the match to TRBD1 covers 9 bases. Germline loops: CDR1 LGHNA, CDR2 YSLEER. J lost 7 bases, V lost 0 bases, and 9 bases had no gene match. This CDR3 has 16 amino acids.

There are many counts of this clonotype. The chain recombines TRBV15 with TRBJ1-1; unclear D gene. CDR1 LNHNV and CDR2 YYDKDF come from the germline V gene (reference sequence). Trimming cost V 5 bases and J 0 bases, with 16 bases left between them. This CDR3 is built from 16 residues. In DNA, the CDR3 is TGTGCCACCAGCGCCCCCGGGGTAAACATGAACACTGAAGCTTTCTTT. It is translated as CATSAPGVNMNTEAFF.

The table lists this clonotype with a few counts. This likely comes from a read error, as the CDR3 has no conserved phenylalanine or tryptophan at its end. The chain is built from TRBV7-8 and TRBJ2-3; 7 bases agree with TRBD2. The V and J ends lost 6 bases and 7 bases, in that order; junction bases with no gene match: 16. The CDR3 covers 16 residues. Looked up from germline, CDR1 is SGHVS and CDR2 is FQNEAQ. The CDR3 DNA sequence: TGTGCCAGCAGTTCACGGACTAGTACCCCACGGTATACGCAGTATTAT. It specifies CASSSRTSTPRYTQYY.

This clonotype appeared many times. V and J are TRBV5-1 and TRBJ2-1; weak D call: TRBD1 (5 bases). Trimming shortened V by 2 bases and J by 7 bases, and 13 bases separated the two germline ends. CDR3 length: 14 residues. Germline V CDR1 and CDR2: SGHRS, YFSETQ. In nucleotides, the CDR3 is TGCGCCAGCAGCTTCCGCGCTTCAGGGAATGAGCAGTTCTTC. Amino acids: CASSFRASGNEQFF.

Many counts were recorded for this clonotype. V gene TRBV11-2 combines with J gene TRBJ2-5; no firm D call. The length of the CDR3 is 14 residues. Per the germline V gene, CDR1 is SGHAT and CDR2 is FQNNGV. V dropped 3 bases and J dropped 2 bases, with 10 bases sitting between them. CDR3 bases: TGTGCCAGCAGCTTTGAAGTGGCTCAAGAGACCCAGTACTTC. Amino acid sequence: CASSFEVAQETQYF.

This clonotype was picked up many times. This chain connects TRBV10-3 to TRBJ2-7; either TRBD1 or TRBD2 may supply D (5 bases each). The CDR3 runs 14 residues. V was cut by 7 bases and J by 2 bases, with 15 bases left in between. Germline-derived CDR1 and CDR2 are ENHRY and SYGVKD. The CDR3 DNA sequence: TGTGCCATCAAACCGGGACGGGAAACCTACGAGCAGTACTTC. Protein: CAIKPGRETYEQYF.

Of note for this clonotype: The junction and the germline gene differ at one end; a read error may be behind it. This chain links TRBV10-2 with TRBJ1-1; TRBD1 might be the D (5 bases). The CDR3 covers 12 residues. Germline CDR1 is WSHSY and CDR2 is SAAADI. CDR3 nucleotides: TGCGCCAGCAGTGGGGGGAACACTGAAGCTTCCTTT. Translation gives CASSGGNTEASF.

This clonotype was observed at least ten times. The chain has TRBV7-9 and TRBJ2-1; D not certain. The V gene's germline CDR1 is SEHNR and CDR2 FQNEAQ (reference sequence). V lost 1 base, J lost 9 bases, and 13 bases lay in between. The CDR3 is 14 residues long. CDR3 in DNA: TGTGCCAGCAGCTTAGGTGGCGGAGTTACTGAGCAGTTCTTC. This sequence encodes CASSLGGGVTEQFF.

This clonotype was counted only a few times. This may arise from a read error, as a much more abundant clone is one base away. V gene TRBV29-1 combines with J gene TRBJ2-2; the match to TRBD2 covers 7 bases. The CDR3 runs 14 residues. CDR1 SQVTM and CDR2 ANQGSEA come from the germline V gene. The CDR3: CSVGSGTNTGKLFF. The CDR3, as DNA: TGCAGCGTTGGAAGCGGGACGAACACCGGGAAGCTGTTTTTT.

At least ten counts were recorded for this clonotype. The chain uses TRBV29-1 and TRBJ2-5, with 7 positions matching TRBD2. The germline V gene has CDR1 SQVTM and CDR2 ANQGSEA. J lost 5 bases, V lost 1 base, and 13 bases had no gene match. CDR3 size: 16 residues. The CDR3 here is CSVEGYGHRGVETQYF. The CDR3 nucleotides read TGCAGCGTTGAAGGATACGGACACCGGGGGGTGGAGACCCAGTACTTC.

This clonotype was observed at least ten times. CDR3 region: CASSATSFTVGDTQYF. CDR3 coding DNA: TGTGCCAGCAGTGCGACTAGCTTTACCGTTGGAGATACGCAGTATTTT. This chain joins TRBV6-1 and TRBJ2-3, with 7 positions matching TRBD2. V shed 4 bases, J shed 5 bases, and the junction held 12 bases outside the gene matches. This CDR3 comprises 16 residues. Per germline, CDR1 MNHNS and CDR2 SASEGT.

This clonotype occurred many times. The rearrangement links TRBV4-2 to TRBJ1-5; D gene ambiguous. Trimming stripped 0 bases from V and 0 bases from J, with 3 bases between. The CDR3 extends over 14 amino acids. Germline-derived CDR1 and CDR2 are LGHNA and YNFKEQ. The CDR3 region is CASSQESSNQPQHF. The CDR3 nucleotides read TGTGCCAGCAGCCAAGAGAGTAGCAATCAGCCCCAGCATTTT.

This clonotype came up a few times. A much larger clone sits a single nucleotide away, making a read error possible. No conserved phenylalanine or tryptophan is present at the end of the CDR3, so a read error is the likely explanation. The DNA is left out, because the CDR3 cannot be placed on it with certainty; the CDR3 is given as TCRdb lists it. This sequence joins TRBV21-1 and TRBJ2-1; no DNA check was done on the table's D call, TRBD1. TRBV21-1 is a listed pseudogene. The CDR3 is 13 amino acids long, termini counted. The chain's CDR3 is CAKERLVRNEQFS.

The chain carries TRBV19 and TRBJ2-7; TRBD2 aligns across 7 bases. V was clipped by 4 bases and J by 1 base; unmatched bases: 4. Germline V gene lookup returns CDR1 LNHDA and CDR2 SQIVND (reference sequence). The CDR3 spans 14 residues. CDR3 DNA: TGTGCCAGTAGTAAGCGGGGCCCATCCTACGAGCAGTACTTC. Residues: CASSKRGPSYEQYF.

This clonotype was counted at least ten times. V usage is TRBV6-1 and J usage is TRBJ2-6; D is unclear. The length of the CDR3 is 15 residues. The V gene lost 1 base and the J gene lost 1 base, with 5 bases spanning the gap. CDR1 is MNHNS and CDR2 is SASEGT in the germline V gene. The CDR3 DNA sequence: TGTGCCAGCAGTGAAGAGGGTTCTGGGGCCAACGTCCTGACTTTC. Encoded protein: CASSEEGSGANVLTF.

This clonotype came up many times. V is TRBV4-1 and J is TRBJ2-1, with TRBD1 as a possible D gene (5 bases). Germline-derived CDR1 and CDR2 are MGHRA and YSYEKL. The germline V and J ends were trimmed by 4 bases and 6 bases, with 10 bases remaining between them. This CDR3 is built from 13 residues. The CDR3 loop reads CASSLRVFNEQFF. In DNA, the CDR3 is TGCGCCAGCAGCCTCAGGGTGTTCAATGAGCAGTTCTTC.

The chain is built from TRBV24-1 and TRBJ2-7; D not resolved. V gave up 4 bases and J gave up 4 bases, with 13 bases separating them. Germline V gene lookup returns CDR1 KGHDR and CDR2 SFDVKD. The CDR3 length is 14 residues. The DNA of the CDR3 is TGTGCCACCAGTGACCATGCCGGGTCATACGAGCAGTACTTC. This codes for CATSDHAGSYEQYF.

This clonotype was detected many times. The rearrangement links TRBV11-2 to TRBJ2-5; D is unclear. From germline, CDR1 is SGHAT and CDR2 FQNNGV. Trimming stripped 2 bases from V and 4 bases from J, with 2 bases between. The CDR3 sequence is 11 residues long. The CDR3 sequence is CASSLRETQYF. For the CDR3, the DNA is TGTGCCAGCAGCTTAAGAGAGACCCAGTACTTC.

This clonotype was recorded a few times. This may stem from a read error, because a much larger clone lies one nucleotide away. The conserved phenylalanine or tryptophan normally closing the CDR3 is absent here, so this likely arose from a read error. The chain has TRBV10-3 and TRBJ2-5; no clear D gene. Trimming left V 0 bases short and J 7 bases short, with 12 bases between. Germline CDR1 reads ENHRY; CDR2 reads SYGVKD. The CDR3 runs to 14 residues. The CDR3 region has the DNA TGTGCCATCAGTGAGTCGGGCCCCCCCTCGACCCAGTACCTC. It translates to CAISESGPPSTQYL.

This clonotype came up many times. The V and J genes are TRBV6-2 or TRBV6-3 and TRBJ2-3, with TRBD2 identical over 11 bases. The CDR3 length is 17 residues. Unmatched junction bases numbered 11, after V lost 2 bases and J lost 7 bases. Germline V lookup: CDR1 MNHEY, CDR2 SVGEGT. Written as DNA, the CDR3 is TGTGCCAGCAGTTACGGGACTAGCGGCTACAACTTCAATACGCAGTATTTT. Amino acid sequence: CASSYGTSGYNFNTQYF.

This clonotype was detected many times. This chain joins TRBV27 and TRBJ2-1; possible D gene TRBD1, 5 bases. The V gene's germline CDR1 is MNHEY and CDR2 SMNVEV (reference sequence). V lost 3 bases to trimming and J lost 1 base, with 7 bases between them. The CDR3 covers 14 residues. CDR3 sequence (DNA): TGTGCCAGCAGTTTGCACAGGTCCTACAATGAGCAGTTCTTC. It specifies CASSLHRSYNEQFF.